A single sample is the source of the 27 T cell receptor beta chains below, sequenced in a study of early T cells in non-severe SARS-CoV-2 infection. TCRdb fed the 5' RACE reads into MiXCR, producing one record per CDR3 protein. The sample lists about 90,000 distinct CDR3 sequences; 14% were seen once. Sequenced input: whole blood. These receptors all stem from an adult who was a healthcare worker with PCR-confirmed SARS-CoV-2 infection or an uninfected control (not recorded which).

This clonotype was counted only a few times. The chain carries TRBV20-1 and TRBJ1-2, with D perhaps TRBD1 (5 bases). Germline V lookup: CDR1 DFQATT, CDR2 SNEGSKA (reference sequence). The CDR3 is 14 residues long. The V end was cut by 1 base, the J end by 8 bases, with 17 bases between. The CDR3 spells CSARVRDQGGGYTF. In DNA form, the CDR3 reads TGCAGTGCTAGAGTGAGGGACCAAGGTGGGGGCTACACCTTC.

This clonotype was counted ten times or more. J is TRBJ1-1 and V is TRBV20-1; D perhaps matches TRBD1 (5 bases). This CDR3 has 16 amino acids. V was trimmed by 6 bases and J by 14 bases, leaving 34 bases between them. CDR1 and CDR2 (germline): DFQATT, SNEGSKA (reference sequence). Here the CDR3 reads CSAHPRTASREGRGFF. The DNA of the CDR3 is TGCAGTGCGCACCCCAGGACCGCGTCCAGGGAGGGGCGCGGGTTCTTT.

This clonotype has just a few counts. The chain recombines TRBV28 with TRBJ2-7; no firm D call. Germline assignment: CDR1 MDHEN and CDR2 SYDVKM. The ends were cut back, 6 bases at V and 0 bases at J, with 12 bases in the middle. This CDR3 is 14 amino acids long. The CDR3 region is CASRAQPSSYEQYF. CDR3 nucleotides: TGTGCCAGCAGGGCCCAACCGAGCTCCTACGAGCAGTACTTC.

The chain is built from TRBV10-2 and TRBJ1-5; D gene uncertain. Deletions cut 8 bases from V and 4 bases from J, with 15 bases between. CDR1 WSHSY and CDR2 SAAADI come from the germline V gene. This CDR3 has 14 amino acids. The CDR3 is CASANVEGNQPQHF. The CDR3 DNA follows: TGCGCCAGCGCCAATGTCGAGGGTAATCAGCCCCAGCATTTT.

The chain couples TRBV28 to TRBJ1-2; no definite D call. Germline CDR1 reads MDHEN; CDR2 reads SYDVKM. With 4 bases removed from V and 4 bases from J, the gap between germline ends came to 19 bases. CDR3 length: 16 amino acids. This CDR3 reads CASSSYSGLSSYGYTF. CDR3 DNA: TGTGCCAGCAGTTCTTATAGTGGGTTGTCGAGCTATGGCTACACCTTC.

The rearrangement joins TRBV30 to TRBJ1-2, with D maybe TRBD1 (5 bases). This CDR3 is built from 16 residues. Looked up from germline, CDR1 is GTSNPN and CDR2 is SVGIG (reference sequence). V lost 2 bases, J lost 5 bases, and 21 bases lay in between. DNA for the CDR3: TGTGCCTGGAGTAACCAGGGTGGCACAAGAAATTATGGCTACACCTTC. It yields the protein CAWSNQGGTRNYGYTF.

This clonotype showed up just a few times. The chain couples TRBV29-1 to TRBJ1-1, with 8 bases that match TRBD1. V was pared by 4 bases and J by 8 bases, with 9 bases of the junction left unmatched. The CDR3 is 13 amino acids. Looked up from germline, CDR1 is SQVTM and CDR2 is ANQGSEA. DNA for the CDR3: TGCAGCGTTGTCCGACAGGGGACGGGAGAAGCTTTCTTT. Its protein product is CSVVRQGTGEAFF.

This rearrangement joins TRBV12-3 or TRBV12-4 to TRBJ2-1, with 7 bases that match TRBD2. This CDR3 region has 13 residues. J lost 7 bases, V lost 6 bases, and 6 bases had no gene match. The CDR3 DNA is TGTGCCAGCAGCGGGAGGAGGGGAAATGAGCAGTTCTTC. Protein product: CASSGRRGNEQFF.

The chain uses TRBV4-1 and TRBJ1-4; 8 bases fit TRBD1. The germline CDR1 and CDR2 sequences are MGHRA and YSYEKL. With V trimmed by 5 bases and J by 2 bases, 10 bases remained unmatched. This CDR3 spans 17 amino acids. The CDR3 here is CASSARPGQETNEKLFF. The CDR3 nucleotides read TGCGCCAGCAGCGCCCGGCCGGGACAGGAGACTAATGAAAAACTGTTTTTT.

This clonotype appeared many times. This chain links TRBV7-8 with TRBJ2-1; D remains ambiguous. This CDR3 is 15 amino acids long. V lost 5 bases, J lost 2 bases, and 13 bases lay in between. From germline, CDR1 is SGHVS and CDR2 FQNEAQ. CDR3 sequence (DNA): TGTGCCAGCAGCCAACCAAGGGCACCCTACAATGAGCAGTTCTTC. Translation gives CASSQPRAPYNEQFF. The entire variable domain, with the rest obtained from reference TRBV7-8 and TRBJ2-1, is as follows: GAGVSQSPRYKVAKRGQDVALRCDPISGHVSLFWYQQALGQGPEFLTYFQNEAQLDKSGLPSDRFFAERPEGSVSTLKIQRTQQEDSAVYLCASSQPRAPYNEQFFGPGTRLTVL.

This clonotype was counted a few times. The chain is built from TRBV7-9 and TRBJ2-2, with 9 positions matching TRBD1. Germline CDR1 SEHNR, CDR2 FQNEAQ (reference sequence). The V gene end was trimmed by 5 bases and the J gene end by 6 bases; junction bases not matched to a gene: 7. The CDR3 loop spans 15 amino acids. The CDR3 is CASSTTGGIAGELFF. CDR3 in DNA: TGTGCCAGCAGCACCACAGGGGGCATCGCCGGGGAGCTGTTTTTT.

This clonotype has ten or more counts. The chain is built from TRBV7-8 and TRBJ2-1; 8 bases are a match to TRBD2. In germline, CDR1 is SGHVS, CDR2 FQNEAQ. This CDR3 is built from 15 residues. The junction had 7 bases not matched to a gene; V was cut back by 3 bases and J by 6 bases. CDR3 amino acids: CASSFLAGYSNEQFF. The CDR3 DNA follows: TGTGCCAGCAGCTTTTTAGCGGGATACAGCAATGAGCAGTTCTTC.

This CDR3 reads CASRTGTSYEQYF. CDR3 DNA: TGTGCCAGCAGGACCGGGACCTCCTACGAGCAGTACTTC. The chain uses TRBV5-5 and TRBJ2-7; TRBD1 or TRBD2 may be the D gene (5 bases each). Germline V lookup: CDR1 SGHKS, CDR2 YYEKEE (reference sequence). There are 13 residues in the CDR3. Deletions cut 5 bases from V and 0 bases from J, with 9 bases between.

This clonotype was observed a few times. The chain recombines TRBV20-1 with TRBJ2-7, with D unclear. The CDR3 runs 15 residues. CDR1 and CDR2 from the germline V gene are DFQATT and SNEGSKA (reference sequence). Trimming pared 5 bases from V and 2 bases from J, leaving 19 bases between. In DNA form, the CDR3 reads TGCAGTGCTCGACCCCGAACCGGACCGACCTACGAGCAGTACTTC. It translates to CSARPRTGPTYEQYF.

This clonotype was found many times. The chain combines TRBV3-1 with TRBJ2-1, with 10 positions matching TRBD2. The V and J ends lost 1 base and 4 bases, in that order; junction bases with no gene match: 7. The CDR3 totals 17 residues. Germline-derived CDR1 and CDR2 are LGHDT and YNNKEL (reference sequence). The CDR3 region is CASSQGKRLAGYNEQFF. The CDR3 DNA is TGTGCCAGCAGCCAAGGGAAAAGACTAGCGGGTTACAATGAGCAGTTCTTC.

The CDR3 region is CASSVQDSYNVSNQPQHF. In DNA form, the CDR3 reads TGTGCCAGCAGTGTGCAGGACAGTTATAATGTTAGCAATCAGCCCCAGCATTTT. This chain joins TRBV25-1 and TRBJ1-5; D might be TRBD1 (6 bases). The V end lost 4 bases, the J end lost 0 bases, and 19 bases lay between the germline ends. This CDR3 is built from 18 residues. Germline loops: CDR1 MGHDK, CDR2 SYGVNS.

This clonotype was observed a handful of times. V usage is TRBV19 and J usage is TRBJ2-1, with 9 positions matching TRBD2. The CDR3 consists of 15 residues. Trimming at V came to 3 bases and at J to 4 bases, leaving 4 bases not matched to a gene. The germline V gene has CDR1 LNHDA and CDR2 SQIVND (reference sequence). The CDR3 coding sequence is TGTGCCAGTAGTATCCAACTAGCGGGTTACAATGAGCAGTTCTTC. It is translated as CASSIQLAGYNEQFF.

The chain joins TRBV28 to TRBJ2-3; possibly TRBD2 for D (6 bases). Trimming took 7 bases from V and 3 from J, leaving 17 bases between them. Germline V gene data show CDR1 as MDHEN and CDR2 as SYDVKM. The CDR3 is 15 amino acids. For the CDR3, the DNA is TGTGCCAGCACCGAGGGACTTGCTCAGACAGATACGCAGTATTTT. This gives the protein CASTEGLAQTDTQYF.

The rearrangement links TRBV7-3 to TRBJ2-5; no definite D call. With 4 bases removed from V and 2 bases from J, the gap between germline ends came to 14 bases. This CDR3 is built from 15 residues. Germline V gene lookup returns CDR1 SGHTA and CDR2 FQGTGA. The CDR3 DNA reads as TGTGCCAGCAGCTCACGGACGGACCCACAAGAGACCCAGTACTTC. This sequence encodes CASSSRTDPQETQYF. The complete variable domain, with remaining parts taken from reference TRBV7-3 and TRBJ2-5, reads GAGVSQTPSNKVTEKGKYVELRCDPISGHTALYWYRQSLGQGPEFLIYFQGTGAADDSGLPNDRFFAVRPEGSVSTLKIQRTERGDSAVYLCASSSRTDPQETQYFGPGTRLLVL.

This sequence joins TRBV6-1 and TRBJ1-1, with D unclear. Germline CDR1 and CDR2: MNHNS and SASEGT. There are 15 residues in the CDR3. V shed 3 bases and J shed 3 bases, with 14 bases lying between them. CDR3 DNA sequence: TGTGCCAGCAGTGAGTTGAGGGTAGCGGACACTGAAGCTTTCTTT. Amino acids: CASSELRVADTEAFF.

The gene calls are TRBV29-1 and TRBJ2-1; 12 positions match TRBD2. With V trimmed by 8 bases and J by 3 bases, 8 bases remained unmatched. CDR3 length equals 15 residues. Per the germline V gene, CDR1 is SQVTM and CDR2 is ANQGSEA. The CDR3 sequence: CSPRTSGKLYNEQFF. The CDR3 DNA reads TGCAGCCCCAGGACTAGCGGGAAGCTCTACAATGAGCAGTTCTTC.

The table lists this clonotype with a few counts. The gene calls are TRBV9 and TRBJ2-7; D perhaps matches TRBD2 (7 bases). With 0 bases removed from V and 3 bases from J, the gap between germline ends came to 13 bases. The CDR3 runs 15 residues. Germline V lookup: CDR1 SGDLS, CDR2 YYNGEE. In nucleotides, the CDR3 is TGTGCCAGCAGCGTAGGAGGGGGGGCTAACTACGAGCAGTACTTC. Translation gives CASSVGGGANYEQYF.

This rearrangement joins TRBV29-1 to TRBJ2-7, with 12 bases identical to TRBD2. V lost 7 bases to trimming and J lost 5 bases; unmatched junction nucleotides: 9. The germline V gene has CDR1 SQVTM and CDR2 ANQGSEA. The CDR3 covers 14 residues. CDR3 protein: CSGLTSGRGDEQYF. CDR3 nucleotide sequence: TGCAGCGGCCTGACTAGCGGGAGAGGGGACGAGCAGTACTTC.

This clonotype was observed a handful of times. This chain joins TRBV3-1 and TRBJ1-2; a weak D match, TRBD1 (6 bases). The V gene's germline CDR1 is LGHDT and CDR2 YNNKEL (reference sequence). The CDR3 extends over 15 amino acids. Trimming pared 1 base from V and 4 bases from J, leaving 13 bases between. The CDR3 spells CASSQVVGHFYGYTF. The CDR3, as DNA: TGTGCCAGCAGCCAAGTGGTGGGACACTTCTATGGCTACACCTTC.

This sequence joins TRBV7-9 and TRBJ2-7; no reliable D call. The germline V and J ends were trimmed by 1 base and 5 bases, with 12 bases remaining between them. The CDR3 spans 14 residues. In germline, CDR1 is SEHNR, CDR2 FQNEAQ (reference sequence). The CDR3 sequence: CASSLEASRDEQYF. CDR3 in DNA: TGTGCCAGCAGCTTAGAGGCCTCCCGGGACGAGCAGTACTTC.

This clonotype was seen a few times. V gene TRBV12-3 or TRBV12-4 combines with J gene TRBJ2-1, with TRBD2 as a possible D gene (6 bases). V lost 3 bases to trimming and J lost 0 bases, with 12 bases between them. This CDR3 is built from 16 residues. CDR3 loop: CASSFSLATSYNEQFF. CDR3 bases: TGTGCCAGCAGTTTCTCCCTAGCGACCTCCTACAATGAGCAGTTCTTC.

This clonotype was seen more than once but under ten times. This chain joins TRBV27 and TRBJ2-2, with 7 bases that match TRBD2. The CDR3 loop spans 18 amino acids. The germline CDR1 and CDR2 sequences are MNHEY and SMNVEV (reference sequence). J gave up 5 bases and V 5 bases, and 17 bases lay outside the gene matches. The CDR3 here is CASSTLPGGGRGTGELFF. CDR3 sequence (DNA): TGTGCCAGCAGTACCCTACCGGGGGGAGGCCGAGGGACCGGGGAGCTGTTTTTT.